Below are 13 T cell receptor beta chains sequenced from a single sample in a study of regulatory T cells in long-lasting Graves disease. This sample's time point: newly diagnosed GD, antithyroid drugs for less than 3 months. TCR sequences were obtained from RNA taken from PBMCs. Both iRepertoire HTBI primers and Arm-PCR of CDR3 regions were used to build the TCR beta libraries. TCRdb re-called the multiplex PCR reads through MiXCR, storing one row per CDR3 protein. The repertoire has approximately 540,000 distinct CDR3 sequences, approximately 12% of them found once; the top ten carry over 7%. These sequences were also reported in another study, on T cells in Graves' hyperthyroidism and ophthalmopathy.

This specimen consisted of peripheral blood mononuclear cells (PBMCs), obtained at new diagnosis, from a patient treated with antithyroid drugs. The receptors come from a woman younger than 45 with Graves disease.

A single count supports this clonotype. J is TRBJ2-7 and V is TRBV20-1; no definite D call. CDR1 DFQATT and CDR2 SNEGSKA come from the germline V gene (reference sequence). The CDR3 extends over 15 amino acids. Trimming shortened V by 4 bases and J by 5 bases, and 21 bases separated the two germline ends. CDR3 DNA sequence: TGCAGTGCTAAGAAAGTAGGACGGAGATACGACGAGCAGTACTTC. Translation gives CSAKKVGRRYDEQYF.

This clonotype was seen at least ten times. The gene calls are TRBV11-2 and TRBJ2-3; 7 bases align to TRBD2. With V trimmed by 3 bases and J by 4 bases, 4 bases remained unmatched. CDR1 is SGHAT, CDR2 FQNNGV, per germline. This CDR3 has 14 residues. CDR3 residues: CASSFGGGSDTQYF. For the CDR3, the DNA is TGTGCCAGCAGCTTTGGGGGGGGATCAGATACGCAGTATTTT.

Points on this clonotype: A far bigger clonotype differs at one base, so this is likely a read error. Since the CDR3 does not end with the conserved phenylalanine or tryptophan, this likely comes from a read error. CDR3 protein: CASSERSQGWSYNEQFL. In nucleotides, the CDR3 is TGTGCCAGCAGTGAGAGGTCGCAGGGGTGGTCCTACAATGAGCAGTTCCTC. The gene calls are TRBV2 and TRBJ2-5, with a tentative D call TRBD1 (6 bases). The J call could be wrong; TRBJ2-1 is a better fit for the DNA end. The CDR3 is made up of 17 amino acids. Germline V gene lookup returns CDR1 SNHLY and CDR2 FYNNEI.

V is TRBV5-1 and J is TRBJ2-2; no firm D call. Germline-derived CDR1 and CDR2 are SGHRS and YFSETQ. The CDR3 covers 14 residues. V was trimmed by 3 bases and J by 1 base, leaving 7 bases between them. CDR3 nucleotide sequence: TGCGCCAGCAGCTATTTACAGAACACCGGGGAGCTGTTTTTT. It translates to CASSYLQNTGELFF.

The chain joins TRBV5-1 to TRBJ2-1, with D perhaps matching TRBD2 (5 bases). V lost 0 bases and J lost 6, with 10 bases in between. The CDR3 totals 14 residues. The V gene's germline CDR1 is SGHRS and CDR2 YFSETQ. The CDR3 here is CASSLVGDGNEQFF. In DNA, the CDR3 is TGCGCCAGCAGCTTGGTGGGAGACGGCAATGAGCAGTTCTTC.

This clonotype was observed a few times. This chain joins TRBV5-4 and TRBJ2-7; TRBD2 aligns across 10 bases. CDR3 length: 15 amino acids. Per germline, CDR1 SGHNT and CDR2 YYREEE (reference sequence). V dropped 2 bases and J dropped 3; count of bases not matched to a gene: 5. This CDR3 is CASSFRTSGVYEQYF. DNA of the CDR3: TGTGCCAGCAGCTTTAGGACTAGCGGAGTCTACGAGCAGTACTTC.

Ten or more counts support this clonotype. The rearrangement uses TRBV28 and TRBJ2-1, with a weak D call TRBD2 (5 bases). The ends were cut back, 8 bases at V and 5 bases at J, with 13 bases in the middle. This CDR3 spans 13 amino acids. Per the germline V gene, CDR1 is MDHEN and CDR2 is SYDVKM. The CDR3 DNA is TGTGCCAGCTACGGGGAAAGCCACAATGAGCAGTTCTTC. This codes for CASYGESHNEQFF.

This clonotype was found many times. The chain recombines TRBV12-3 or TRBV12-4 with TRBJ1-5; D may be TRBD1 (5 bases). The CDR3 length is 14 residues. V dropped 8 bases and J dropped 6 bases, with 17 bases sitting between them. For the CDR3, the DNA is TGTGCCAGCTCCTATGGGCAGGGACGTCAGCCCCAGCATTTT. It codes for CASSYGQGRQPQHF.

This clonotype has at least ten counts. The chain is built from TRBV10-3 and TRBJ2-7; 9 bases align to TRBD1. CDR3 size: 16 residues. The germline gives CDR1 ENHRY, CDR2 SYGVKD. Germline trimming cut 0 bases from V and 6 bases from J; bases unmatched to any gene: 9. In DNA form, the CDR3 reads TGTGCCATCAGTGAGTCTTTCGGGGACAGGGTACCCGAGCAGTACTTC. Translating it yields CAISESFGDRVPEQYF.

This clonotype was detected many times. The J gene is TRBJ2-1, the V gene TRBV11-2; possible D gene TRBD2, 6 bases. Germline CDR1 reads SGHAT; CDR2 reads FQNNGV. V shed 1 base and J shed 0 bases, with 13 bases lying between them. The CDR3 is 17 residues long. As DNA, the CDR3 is TGTGCCAGCAGCTTAGCGTTTGCGGGGAGCTCCTACAATGAGCAGTTCTTC. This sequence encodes CASSLAFAGSSYNEQFF.

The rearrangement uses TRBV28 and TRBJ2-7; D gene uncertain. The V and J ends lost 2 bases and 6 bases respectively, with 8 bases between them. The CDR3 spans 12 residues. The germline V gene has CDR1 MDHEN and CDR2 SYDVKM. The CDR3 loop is CASSLGPREQYF. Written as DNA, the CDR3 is TGTGCCAGCAGTTTAGGGCCGCGCGAGCAGTACTTC.

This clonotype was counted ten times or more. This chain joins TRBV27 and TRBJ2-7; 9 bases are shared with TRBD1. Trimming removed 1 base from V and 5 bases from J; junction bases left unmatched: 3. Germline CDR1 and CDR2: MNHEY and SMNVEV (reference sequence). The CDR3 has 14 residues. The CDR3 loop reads CASSLLGQGHEQYF. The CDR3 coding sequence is TGTGCCAGCAGTTTATTAGGACAGGGGCACGAGCAGTACTTC.

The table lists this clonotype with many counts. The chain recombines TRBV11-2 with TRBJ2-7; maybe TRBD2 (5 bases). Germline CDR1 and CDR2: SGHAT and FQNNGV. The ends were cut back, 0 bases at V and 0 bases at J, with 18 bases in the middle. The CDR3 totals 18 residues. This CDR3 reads CASSLDALLVLSSYEQYF. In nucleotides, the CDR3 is TGTGCCAGCAGCTTAGATGCCCTACTAGTGCTAAGCTCCTACGAGCAGTACTTC.